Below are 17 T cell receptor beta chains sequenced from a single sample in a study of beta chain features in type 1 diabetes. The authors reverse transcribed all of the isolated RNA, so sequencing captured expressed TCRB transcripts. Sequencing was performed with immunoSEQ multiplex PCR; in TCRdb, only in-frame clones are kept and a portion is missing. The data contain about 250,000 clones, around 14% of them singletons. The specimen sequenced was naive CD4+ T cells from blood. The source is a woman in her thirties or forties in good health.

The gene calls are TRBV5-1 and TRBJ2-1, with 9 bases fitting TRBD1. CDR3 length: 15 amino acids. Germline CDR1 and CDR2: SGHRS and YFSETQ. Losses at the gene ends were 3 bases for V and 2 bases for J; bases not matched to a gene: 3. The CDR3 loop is CASSWTGETYNEQFF. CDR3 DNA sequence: TGCGCCAGCAGCTGGACAGGGGAAACCTACAATGAGCAGTTCTTC.

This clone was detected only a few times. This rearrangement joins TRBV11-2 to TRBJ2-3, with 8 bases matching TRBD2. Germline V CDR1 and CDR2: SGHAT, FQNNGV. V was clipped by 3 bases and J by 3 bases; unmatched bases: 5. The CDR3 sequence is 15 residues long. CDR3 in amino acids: CASSLERGRTDTQYF. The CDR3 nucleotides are TGTGCCAGCAGCTTGGAGCGGGGGAGAACAGATACGCAGTATTTT.

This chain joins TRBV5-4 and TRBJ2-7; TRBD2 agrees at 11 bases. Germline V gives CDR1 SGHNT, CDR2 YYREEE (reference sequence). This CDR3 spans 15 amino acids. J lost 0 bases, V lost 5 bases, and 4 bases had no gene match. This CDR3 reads CASRSSGGFSYEQYF. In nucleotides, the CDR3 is TGTGCCAGCAGGTCTAGCGGGGGGTTCTCCTACGAGCAGTACTTC.

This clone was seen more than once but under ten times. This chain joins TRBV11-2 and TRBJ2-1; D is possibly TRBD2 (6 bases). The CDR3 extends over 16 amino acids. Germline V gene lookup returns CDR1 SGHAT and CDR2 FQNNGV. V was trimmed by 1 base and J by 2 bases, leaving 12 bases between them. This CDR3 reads CASSLVRGTPYNEQFF. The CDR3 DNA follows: TGTGCCAGCAGCTTAGTTCGGGGGACCCCCTACAATGAGCAGTTCTTC.

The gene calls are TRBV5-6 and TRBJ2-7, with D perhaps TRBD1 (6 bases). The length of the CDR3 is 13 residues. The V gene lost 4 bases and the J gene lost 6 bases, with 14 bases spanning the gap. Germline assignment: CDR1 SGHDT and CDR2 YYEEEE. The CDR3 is CASSPTQGSEQYF. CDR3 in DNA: TGTGCCAGCAGCCCCACACAGGGTTCCGAGCAGTACTTC.

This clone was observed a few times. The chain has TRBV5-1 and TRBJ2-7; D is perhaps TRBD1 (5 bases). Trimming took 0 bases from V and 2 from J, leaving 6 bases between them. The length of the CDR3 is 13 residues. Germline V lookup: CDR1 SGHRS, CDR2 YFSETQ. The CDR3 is CASSLEGAYEQYF. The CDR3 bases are TGCGCCAGCAGCTTGGAAGGGGCCTACGAGCAGTACTTC.

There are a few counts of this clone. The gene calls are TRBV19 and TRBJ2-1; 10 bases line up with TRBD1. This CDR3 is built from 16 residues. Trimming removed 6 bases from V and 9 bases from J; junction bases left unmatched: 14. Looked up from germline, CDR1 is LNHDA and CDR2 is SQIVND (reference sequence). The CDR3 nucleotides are TGTGCCAGTAGCACTCCTGGGGACAGGGGAATTTCTGAGCAGTTCTTC. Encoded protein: CASSTPGDRGISEQFF.

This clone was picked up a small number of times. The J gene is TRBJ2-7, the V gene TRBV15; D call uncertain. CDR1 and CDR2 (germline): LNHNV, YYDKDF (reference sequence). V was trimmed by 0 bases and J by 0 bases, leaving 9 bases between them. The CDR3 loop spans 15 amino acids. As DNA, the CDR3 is TGTGCCACCAGCAGAGATAGAACAGCCTCCTACGAGCAGTACTTC. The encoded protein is CATSRDRTASYEQYF.

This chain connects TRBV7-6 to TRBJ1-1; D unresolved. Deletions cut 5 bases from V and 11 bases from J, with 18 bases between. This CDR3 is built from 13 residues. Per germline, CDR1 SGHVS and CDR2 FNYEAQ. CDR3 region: CASSKTNGGWAFF. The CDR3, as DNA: TGTGCCAGCAGCAAGACGAACGGAGGGTGGGCTTTCTTT.

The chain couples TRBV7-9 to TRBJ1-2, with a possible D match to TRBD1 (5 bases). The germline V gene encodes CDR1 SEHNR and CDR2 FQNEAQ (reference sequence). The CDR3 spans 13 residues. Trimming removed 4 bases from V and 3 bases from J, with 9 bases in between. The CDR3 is CASSSREDYGYTF. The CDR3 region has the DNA TGTGCCAGCAGCTCCAGGGAAGACTATGGCTACACCTTC.

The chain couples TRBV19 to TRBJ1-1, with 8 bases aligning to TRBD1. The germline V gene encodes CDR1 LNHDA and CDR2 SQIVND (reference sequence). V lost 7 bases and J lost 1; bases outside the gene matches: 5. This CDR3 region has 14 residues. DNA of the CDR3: TGTGCCAGTACTAAACAGGGGGAGAACACTGAAGCTTTCTTT. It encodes CASTKQGENTEAFF. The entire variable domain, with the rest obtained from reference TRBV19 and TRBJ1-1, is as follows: DGGITQSPKYLFRKEGQNVTLSCEQNLNHDAMYWYRQDPGQGLRLIYYSQIVNDFQKGDIAEGYSVSREKKESFPLTVTSAQKNPTAFYLCASTKQGENTEAFFGQGTRLTVV.

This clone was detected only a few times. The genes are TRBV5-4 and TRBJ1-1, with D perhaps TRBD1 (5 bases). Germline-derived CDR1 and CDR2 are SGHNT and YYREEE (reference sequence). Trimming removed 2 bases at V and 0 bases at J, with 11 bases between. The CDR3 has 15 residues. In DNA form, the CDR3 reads TGTGCCAGCAGCTTCACGGGGGGACTGAACACTGAAGCTTTCTTT. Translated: CASSFTGGLNTEAFF.

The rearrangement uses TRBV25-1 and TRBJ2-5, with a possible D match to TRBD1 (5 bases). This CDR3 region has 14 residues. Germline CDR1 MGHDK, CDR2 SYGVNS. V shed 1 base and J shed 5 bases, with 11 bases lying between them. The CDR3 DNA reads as TGTGCCAGCAGTGAATCAGGGATTCTGGAGACCCAGTACTTC. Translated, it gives CASSESGILETQYF.

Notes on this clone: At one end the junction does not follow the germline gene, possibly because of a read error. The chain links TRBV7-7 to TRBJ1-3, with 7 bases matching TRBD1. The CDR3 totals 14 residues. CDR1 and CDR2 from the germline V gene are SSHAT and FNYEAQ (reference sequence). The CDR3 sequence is CASSQDRSGNTIYF. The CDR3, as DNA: TGTGCTAGCAGCCAGGACAGGTCTGGAAACACCATATATTTT.

CDR3 protein: CASSLGGTSTNTGELFF. The CDR3 nucleotides read TGTGCCAGCAGCTTAGGGGGGACTAGCACAAACACCGGGGAGCTGTTTTTT. V and J are TRBV7-8 and TRBJ2-2; 9 nucleotides agree with TRBD2. Germline CDR1 and CDR2: SGHVS and FQNEAQ. Losses at the gene ends were 1 base for V and 2 bases for J; bases not matched to a gene: 5. There are 17 residues in the CDR3.

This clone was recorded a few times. CDR3 in amino acids: CASSVGLYNEQFF. The CDR3, as DNA: TGTGCCAGCAGTGTGGGACTGTACAATGAGCAGTTCTTC. The rearrangement uses TRBV2 and TRBJ2-1; weak D call: TRBD2 (6 bases). Looked up from germline, CDR1 is SNHLY and CDR2 is FYNNEI. The CDR3 sequence is 13 residues long. V was clipped by 4 bases and J by 4 bases, with 8 bases between them.

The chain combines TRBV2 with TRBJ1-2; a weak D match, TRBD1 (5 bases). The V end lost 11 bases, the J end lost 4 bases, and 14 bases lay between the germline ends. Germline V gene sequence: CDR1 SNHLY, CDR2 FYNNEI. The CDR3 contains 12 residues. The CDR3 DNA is TGTGCCCCCTCGGGGGGTGGCTATGGCTACACCTTC. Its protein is CAPSGGGYGYTF.